These 30 T cell receptor beta chains came from one sample sequenced in a study of T-cell memory formation after mild COVID-19. TCRdb processed the 5' RACE reads anew with MiXCR; each CDR3 protein has one entry. Of about 290,000 distinct CDR3 sequences detected, about 20% appear once; the ten largest clones hold roughly 23%. Sequencing was performed on PBMCs or a T cell subset sorted from them (not recorded which). These receptors all come from a man between 18 and 29 years old who had mild COVID-19 (a few samples of this study predate the infection). Cell type and time point are not known.

The genes are TRBV11-2 and TRBJ2-7, with D unclear. V was clipped by 1 base and J by 2 bases, with 12 bases between them. Germline CDR1 is SGHAT and CDR2 is FQNNGV. The CDR3 covers 15 residues. The CDR3 DNA reads TGTGCCAGCAGCTTAGGAGCCCACAGCACCTACGAGCAGTACTTC. Its translation: CASSLGAHSTYEQYF. Full variable domain (outside the CDR3, taken from reference TRBV11-2 and TRBJ2-7): EAGVAQSPRYKIIEKRQSVAFWCNPISGHATLYWYQQILGQGPKLLIQFQNNGVVDDSQLPKDRFSAERLKGVDSTLKIQPAKLEDSAVYLCASSLGAHSTYEQYFGPGTRLTVT.

The CDR3 nucleotides read TGTGCCAGCAGGGAGGAGCGGCGGGGGTCAGATACGCAGTATTTT. Translation gives CASREERRGSDTQYF. The gene calls are TRBV6-6 and TRBJ2-3; TRBD2 matches 7 bases. The V gene end was trimmed by 6 bases and the J gene end by 4 bases; junction bases not matched to a gene: 10. Germline V gene sequence: CDR1 MNHNY, CDR2 SVGAGI (reference sequence). The CDR3 totals 15 residues.

The J gene is TRBJ1-2, the V gene TRBV7-2; the match to TRBD1 covers 7 bases. The CDR3 sequence is 14 residues long. The germline gives CDR1 SGHTA, CDR2 FQGNSA. V trimming: 2 bases; J trimming: 2 bases; junction bases outside the gene matches: 2. CDR3 DNA sequence: TGTGCCAGCAGCTTAAGGGACAGAAACTATGGCTACACCTTC. Translating gives CASSLRDRNYGYTF.

The rearrangement uses TRBV18 and TRBJ1-1; D perhaps matches TRBD1 (5 bases). Trimming cost V 3 bases and J 2 bases, with 13 bases left between them. The CDR3 contains 15 residues. Germline assignment: CDR1 KGHSH and CDR2 LQKENI. The chain's CDR3 is CASSPSRGTNTEAFF. The CDR3 region has the DNA TGTGCCAGCTCACCTTCGAGGGGAACTAACACTGAAGCTTTCTTT.

The V and J genes are TRBV4-3 and TRBJ2-7, with D perhaps matching TRBD1 (5 bases). Per the germline V gene, CDR1 is LGHNA and CDR2 is YSLEER. This CDR3 contains 14 residues. Trimming stripped 1 base from V and 2 bases from J, with 9 bases between. The CDR3: CASSQAQGAYEQYF. Written as DNA, the CDR3 is TGCGCCAGCAGCCAAGCTCAGGGCGCCTACGAGCAGTACTTC.

This clonotype was recorded at least ten times. This rearrangement joins TRBV5-1 to TRBJ2-1; TRBD2 aligns across 12 bases. V was clipped by 5 bases and J by 5 bases; unmatched bases: 2. Per germline, CDR1 SGHRS and CDR2 YFSETQ. The CDR3 loop spans 14 amino acids. CDR3 DNA: TGCGCCAGCAGTAGACTAGCGGGGGACAATGAGCAGTTCTTC. Its translation is CASSRLAGDNEQFF.

The sample holds a few counts of this clonotype. The V and J genes are TRBV27 and TRBJ2-2; 9 nucleotides align to TRBD2. CDR1 and CDR2 from the germline V gene are MNHEY and SMNVEV (reference sequence). Trimming took 0 bases from V and 4 from J; bases not matched to a gene: 6. The CDR3 length is 17 residues. CDR3 region: CASSLSERGDTTGELFF. The CDR3 nucleotides read TGTGCCAGCAGTTTATCGGAGCGGGGGGATACCACCGGGGAGCTGTTTTTT.

This clonotype came up a few times. The chain recombines TRBV5-1 with TRBJ2-1, with no clear D. V gave up 0 bases and J gave up 5 bases, with 6 bases separating them. Germline V lookup: CDR1 SGHRS, CDR2 YFSETQ. The CDR3 runs 13 residues. CDR3 bases: TGCGCCAGCAGCTTGGCCACGGACAATGAGCAGTTCTTC. Translated, it gives CASSLATDNEQFF.

The DNA for the CDR3 is TGTGCCAGCAGCTTAGGAGTGATGGAGCCCCAGCATTTT. This encodes CASSLGVMEPQHF. The rearrangement links TRBV7-2 to TRBJ1-5; D gene ambiguous. The CDR3 has 13 amino acids. Germline V gene lookup returns CDR1 SGHTA and CDR2 FQGNSA. V was trimmed by 1 base and J by 8 bases, leaving 9 bases between them.

This clonotype was observed a handful of times. The chain joins TRBV6-2 or TRBV6-3 to TRBJ2-3; D is possibly TRBD1 (8 bases). The CDR3 contains 16 residues. Germline lookup yields CDR1 MNHEY and CDR2 SVGEGT. V lost 6 bases and J 4 bases, leaving 20 bases between the germline ends. The CDR3 spells CASRQDREGAADTQYF. CDR3 nucleotides: TGTGCCAGCAGGCAGGACAGGGAGGGCGCCGCAGATACGCAGTATTTT.

This clonotype was detected only a few times. The chain has TRBV29-1 and TRBJ2-2; perhaps TRBD1 as D (5 bases). CDR3 length equals 11 residues. The V gene's germline CDR1 is SQVTM and CDR2 ANQGSEA. The V end was cut by 5 bases, the J end by 7 bases, with 8 bases between. CDR3 bases: TGCAGCGTTCAAGGGGTCGGGGAGCTGTTTTTT. Translation: CSVQGVGELFF.

The chain uses TRBV24-1 and TRBJ1-2; 11 nucleotides line up with TRBD1. V lost 2 bases to trimming and J lost 8 bases; unmatched junction nucleotides: 3. Per the germline V gene, CDR1 is KGHDR and CDR2 is SFDVKD. The CDR3 has 14 amino acids. For the CDR3, the DNA is TGTGCCACCAGTGATTGGACAGGGGGCGACGGCTACACCTTC. Translation gives CATSDWTGGDGYTF.

The chain joins TRBV5-1 to TRBJ1-5, with D perhaps matching TRBD1 (5 bases). Trimming removed 1 base at V and 1 base at J, with 9 bases between. CDR3 length: 15 amino acids. Germline values: CDR1 SGHRS, CDR2 YFSETQ. CDR3 in amino acids: CASSLRGASNQPQHF. The CDR3 DNA follows: TGCGCCAGCAGCTTGAGGGGCGCGAGCAATCAGCCCCAGCATTTT.

This rearrangement joins TRBV19 to TRBJ2-3; D perhaps matches TRBD2 (6 bases). The CDR3 covers 15 residues. The germline V and J ends were trimmed by 3 bases and 0 bases, with 10 bases remaining between them. The germline CDR1 and CDR2 sequences are LNHDA and SQIVND (reference sequence). The CDR3 DNA is TGTGCCAGTAGTATCGGGGGAACTAGCACAGATACGCAGTATTTT. Its translation: CASSIGGTSTDTQYF.

This clonotype was detected ten times or more. The V call is TRBV5-1, the J call TRBJ1-4, with D possibly matching TRBD1 (5 bases). The germline V and J ends were trimmed by 0 bases and 12 bases, with 15 bases remaining between them. The CDR3 has 14 residues. The germline gives CDR1 SGHRS, CDR2 YFSETQ. Here the CDR3 reads CASSLAMYGGELFF. CDR3 nucleotide sequence: TGCGCCAGCAGCTTGGCAATGTATGGGGGAGAACTGTTTTTT.

This clonotype has only a few counts. The chain has TRBV7-2 and TRBJ1-2; D might be TRBD1 (6 bases). Per the germline V gene, CDR1 is SGHTA and CDR2 is FQGNSA. CDR3 size: 13 residues. V was cut by 4 bases and J by 7 bases, with 13 bases left in between. In nucleotides, the CDR3 is TGTGCCAGCAGCTCCTCCAGGGGAGGTGGCTACACCTTC. Protein product: CASSSSRGGGYTF.

This clonotype was picked up a small number of times. The chain uses TRBV4-3 and TRBJ2-1; 7 bases fit TRBD2. The CDR3 extends over 17 amino acids. Losses at the gene ends were 0 bases for V and 2 bases for J; bases not matched to a gene: 7. Germline loops: CDR1 LGHNA, CDR2 YSLEER. The chain's CDR3 is CASSQEFRLAAYNEQFF. The CDR3, as DNA: TGCGCCAGCAGCCAAGAATTTCGGCTAGCGGCCTACAATGAGCAGTTCTTC.

This clonotype was recorded a few times. This chain connects TRBV9 to TRBJ2-5; D is undetermined. CDR1 is SGDLS, CDR2 YYNGEE, per germline. The CDR3 consists of 15 residues. V dropped 0 bases and J dropped 2 bases, with 11 bases sitting between them. The CDR3, as DNA: TGTGCCAGCAGCGTAGGGGCCCCGCCACAAGAGACCCAGTACTTC. Amino acids: CASSVGAPPQETQYF.

The chain uses TRBV5-1 and TRBJ2-2; D not certain. V was clipped by 6 bases and J by 4 bases, with 4 bases between them. Germline V gene sequence: CDR1 SGHRS, CDR2 YFSETQ. The CDR3 has 11 residues. The CDR3 protein is CASTGTGELFF. CDR3 sequence (DNA): TGCGCCAGCACCGGCACCGGGGAGCTGTTTTTT. Complete variable domain (other parts from reference TRBV5-1 and TRBJ2-2): KAGVTQTPRYLIKTRGQQVTLSCSPISGHRSVSWYQQTPGQGLQFLFEYFSETQRNKGNFPGRFSGRQFSNSRSEMNVSTLELGDSALYLCASTGTGELFFGEGSRLTVL.

This clonotype was recorded many times. The chain is built from TRBV12-3 or TRBV12-4 and TRBJ2-7, with a tentative D call TRBD2 (5 bases). The V and J ends lost 9 bases and 3 bases respectively, with 18 bases between them. The CDR3 covers 14 residues. The CDR3 nucleotides read TGTGCCAGTGCCCCCGGACTCGAAAACTACGAGCAGTACTTC. Translation gives CASAPGLENYEQYF.

The V gene is TRBV5-1, the J gene TRBJ2-3, with D possibly TRBD1 on 6 matching bases. The CDR3 runs 14 residues. Germline V gives CDR1 SGHRS, CDR2 YFSETQ. V lost 3 bases, J lost 5 bases, and 13 bases lay in between. CDR3 sequence: CASSWGPSGDTQYF. The CDR3 coding sequence is TGCGCCAGCAGCTGGGGGCCCTCCGGAGATACGCAGTATTTT.

This clonotype turned up a few times. The chain is built from TRBV5-1 and TRBJ2-7, with TRBD2 matching 7 bases. The CDR3 has 14 residues. Germline trimming cut 0 bases from V and 3 bases from J; bases unmatched to any gene: 3. CDR1 SGHRS and CDR2 YFSETQ come from the germline V gene. DNA for the CDR3: TGCGCCAGCAGCTTGGACTCGGGAGGCTACGAGCAGTACGTC. It yields the protein CASSLDSGGYEQYV.

This rearrangement joins TRBV28 to TRBJ2-2; D is unclear. Trimming cost V 3 bases and J 9 bases, with 17 bases left between them. Germline CDR1 is MDHEN and CDR2 is SYDVKM. This CDR3 has 15 amino acids. The CDR3 is CASSFPPQRSRELFF. The CDR3 DNA sequence: TGTGCCAGCAGTTTCCCCCCCCAAAGGTCCCGGGAGCTGTTTTTT.

The chain joins TRBV2 to TRBJ2-3, with D perhaps TRBD2 (7 bases). Germline V lookup: CDR1 SNHLY, CDR2 FYNNEI. V was trimmed by 3 bases and J by 0 bases, leaving 16 bases between them. The CDR3 sequence is 17 residues long. Here the CDR3 DNA reads TGTGCCAGCAGTGAGGGTCTCGGGGGGCCTAGCACAGATACGCAGTATTTT. Protein sequence: CASSEGLGGPSTDTQYF.

This clonotype was detected a few times. The chain uses TRBV3-1 and TRBJ2-5, with TRBD2 matching 9 bases. Germline V gene data show CDR1 as LGHDT and CDR2 as YNNKEL (reference sequence). The V and J ends lost 0 bases and 1 base, in that order; junction bases with no gene match: 3. The CDR3 sequence is 16 residues long. The CDR3 DNA sequence: TGTGCCAGCAGCCAAGAGATACTAGCGGGCCAAGAGACCCAGTACTTC. This sequence encodes CASSQEILAGQETQYF.

This chain links TRBV20-1 with TRBJ2-3; D not certain. This CDR3 comprises 12 residues. Germline assignment: CDR1 DFQATT and CDR2 SNEGSKA (reference sequence). V lost 7 bases and J 3 bases, leaving 11 bases between the germline ends. The CDR3 loop is CSVFRFTDTQYF. The CDR3 region has the DNA TGCAGTGTATTCAGGTTTACAGATACGCAGTATTTT.

V gene TRBV12-3 or TRBV12-4 combines with J gene TRBJ1-5; 9 nucleotides align to TRBD1. The V gene end was trimmed by 6 bases and the J gene end by 4 bases; junction bases not matched to a gene: 4. The CDR3 extends over 14 amino acids. The CDR3 DNA reads TGTGCCAGCAGCAGGGACAGGGTTAATCAGCCCCAGCATTTT. This gives the protein CASSRDRVNQPQHF.

Concerning this clonotype itself: A much larger clone sits a single nucleotide away, making a read error possible. This chain uses TRBV7-9 with TRBJ2-3, with D uncertain. Germline CDR1 reads SEHNR; CDR2 reads FQNEAQ (reference sequence). The CDR3 is 13 residues long. In DNA form, the CDR3 reads TGTGCCAGCAGCCCAGGCGCGGCAGATACGCGGTATTTT. Its protein is CASSPGAADTRYF. The full variable domain, its missing parts supplied by reference TRBV7-9 and TRBJ2-3, is DTGVSQNPRHKITKRGQNVTFRCDPISEHNRLYWYRQTLGQGPEFLTYFQNEAQLEKSRLLSDRFSAERPKGSFSTLEIQRTEQGDSAMYLCASSPGAADTRYFGPGTRLTVL.

The table lists this clonotype with many counts. The CDR3 DNA reads TGCGCCAGCAGCCAAGATTTAATTACCGGGACGGCTTCCTACGAGCAGTACTTC. Its translation: CASSQDLITGTASYEQYF. The V gene is TRBV4-3, the J gene TRBJ2-7; D possibly matches TRBD1 or TRBD2 (5 bases each). Deletions cut 0 bases from V and 1 base from J, with 19 bases between. The length of the CDR3 is 18 residues. Germline V gene sequence: CDR1 LGHNA, CDR2 YSLEER.

In this sample, this clonotype turned up a few times. CDR3 bases: TGTGCCAGCAGCCAACCAGGGGGCACCGGGGAGCTGTTTTTT. This gives the protein CASSQPGGTGELFF. V gene TRBV7-6 combines with J gene TRBJ2-2, with TRBD1 matching over 7 bases. The CDR3 covers 14 residues. J lost 4 bases, V lost 5 bases, and 4 bases had no gene match. Germline values: CDR1 SGHVS, CDR2 FNYEAQ.